Shown below are 21 T cell receptor beta chains from a single sample sequenced in a study of T cell changes during pregnancy in multiple sclerosis. The assay was immunoSEQ multiplex PCR, and TCRdb's table has in-frame clones only and misses some. Of 58,000 or so clones in the sample, around 92% were seen once. Here the sequenced sample was peripheral blood, taken in the first trimester of pregnancy. Receptors were obtained from a female donor with multiple sclerosis, enrolled in a pregnancy study.

The chain has TRBV6-1 and TRBJ1-2; 8 bases are shared with TRBD1. Looked up from germline, CDR1 is MNHNS and CDR2 is SASEGT. Germline trimming cut 8 bases from V and 8 bases from J; bases unmatched to any gene: 7. The CDR3 contains 12 residues. The CDR3 sequence is CASGQGFLGYTF. The CDR3 coding sequence is TGTGCCAGCGGACAGGGTTTCCTGGGCTACACCTTC.

The CDR3 sequence: CASSLVQGVGTEAFF. CDR3 nucleotides: TGTGCCAGCAGCTTAGTCCAGGGTGTTGGCACTGAAGCTTTCTTT. This chain connects TRBV11-1 to TRBJ1-1, with TRBD1 as a possible D gene (5 bases). V gave up 1 base and J gave up 4 bases, with 13 bases separating them. This CDR3 has 15 amino acids. The germline V gene has CDR1 SGHAT and CDR2 FQDESV (reference sequence).

The chain is built from TRBV5-4 and TRBJ2-7; TRBD1 matches 8 bases. The junction had 6 bases not matched to a gene; V was cut back by 3 bases and J by 4 bases. The germline gives CDR1 SGHNT, CDR2 YYREEE (reference sequence). The length of the CDR3 is 14 residues. CDR3 sequence reads: CASSSDRGAYEQYF. CDR3 in DNA: TGTGCCAGCAGCTCTGACAGGGGCGCGTACGAGCAGTACTTC.

DNA of the CDR3: TGTGCCAGCTCTTTACAAGGGGGTCATGAGCAGTTCTTC. This gives the protein CASSLQGGHEQFF. The rearrangement uses TRBV7-9 and TRBJ2-1, with D possibly being TRBD1 (6 bases). From germline, CDR1 is SEHNR and CDR2 FQNEAQ (reference sequence). The V end lost 8 bases, the J end lost 8 bases, and 16 bases lay between the germline ends. The length of the CDR3 is 13 residues. The full variable domain, with the rest looked up from reference TRBV7-9 and TRBJ2-1, is DTGVSQNPRHKITKRGQNVTFRCDPISEHNRLYWYRQTLGQGPEFLTYFQNEAQLEKSRLLSDRFSAERPKGSFSTLEIQRTEQGDSAMYLCASSLQGGHEQFFGPGTRLTVL.

The chain has TRBV5-5 and TRBJ2-7; tentative D call: TRBD1 (6 bases). CDR1 is SGHKS and CDR2 is YYEKEE in the germline V gene (reference sequence). This CDR3 comprises 14 residues. V was trimmed by 0 bases and J by 6 bases, leaving 13 bases between them. The CDR3 here is CASSLGNRVGEQYF. CDR3 coding DNA: TGTGCCAGCAGCTTGGGAAACAGGGTTGGCGAGCAGTACTTC. The whole variable domain, filled in from reference TRBV5-5 and TRBJ2-7, reads DAGVTQSPTHLIKTRGQQVTLRCSPISGHKSVSWYQQVLGQGPQFIFQYYEKEERGRGNFPDRFSARQFPNYSSELNVNALLLGDSALYLCASSLGNRVGEQYFGPGTRLTVT.

The rearrangement links TRBV4-3 to TRBJ1-2; D is perhaps TRBD1 (6 bases). V gave up 6 bases and J gave up 0 bases, with 20 bases separating them. This CDR3 spans 17 amino acids. Germline CDR1 is LGHNA and CDR2 is YSLEER. The chain's CDR3 is CASSSVGQPLTNYGYTF. As DNA, the CDR3 is TGCGCCAGCAGTTCGGTGGGACAACCGCTGACTAACTATGGCTACACCTTC.

This clone has just one count. The rearrangement joins TRBV4-3 to TRBJ2-5, with TRBD1 matching over 7 bases. The junction had 12 bases not matched to a gene; V was cut back by 4 bases and J by 4 bases. This CDR3 spans 16 amino acids. Germline V gives CDR1 LGHNA, CDR2 YSLEER. Here the CDR3 reads CASSRGQNVGGETQYF. CDR3 nucleotides: TGCGCCAGCAGCCGGGGACAGAATGTTGGGGGAGAGACCCAGTACTTC.

This chain links TRBV15 with TRBJ2-3; 10 nucleotides align to TRBD2. This CDR3 spans 15 amino acids. The germline gives CDR1 LNHNV, CDR2 YYDKDF (reference sequence). V gave up 5 bases and J gave up 0 bases; unmatched junction bases: 2. The CDR3 DNA is TGTGCCACCAGCGGACTAGCGGCCAGCACAGATACGCAGTATTTT. Its translation: CATSGLAASTDTQYF.

The J gene is TRBJ2-2, the V gene TRBV13; possible D gene TRBD1, 6 bases. The ends were cut back, 7 bases at V and 6 bases at J, with 18 bases in the middle. The CDR3 is made up of 15 amino acids. Germline lookup yields CDR1 PRHDT and CDR2 FYEKMQ (reference sequence). The CDR3, as DNA: TGTGCCAGCACCCTCCGGGACAAATCCTCCGGGGAGCTGTTTTTT. Residues: CASTLRDKSSGELFF. The whole variable domain, remainder taken from reference TRBV13 and TRBJ2-2, is AAGVIQSPRHLIKEKRETATLKCYPIPRHDTVYWYQQGPGQDPQFLISFYEKMQSDKGSIPDRFSAQQFSDYHSELNMSSLELGDSALYFCASTLRDKSSGELFFGEGSRLTVL.

The chain carries TRBV2 and TRBJ1-1; no firm D call. V lost 5 bases and J lost 1, with 8 bases in between. Germline V gene data show CDR1 as SNHLY and CDR2 as FYNNEI. The CDR3 consists of 13 residues. The CDR3 DNA is TGTGCCAGCAGTCCTTCAGAGAACACTGAAGCTTTCTTT. It yields the protein CASSPSENTEAFF.

The rearrangement uses TRBV19 and TRBJ1-1, with TRBD1 as a possible D gene (6 bases). Germline V gene sequence: CDR1 LNHDA, CDR2 SQIVND (reference sequence). The CDR3 extends over 13 amino acids. Trimming left V 6 bases short and J 0 bases short, with 8 bases between. In DNA, the CDR3 is TGTGCCAGTAGGGACAGATTGAACACTGAAGCTTTCTTT. The encoded protein is CASRDRLNTEAFF.

The rearrangement joins TRBV7-2 to TRBJ2-3; D ambiguous. Per germline, CDR1 SGHTA and CDR2 FQGNSA. The CDR3 totals 12 residues. Trimming took 2 bases from V and 4 from J, leaving 4 bases between them. CDR3: CASSLSSDTQYF. The CDR3 coding sequence is TGTGCCAGCAGCTTATCATCAGATACGCAGTATTTT.

The V and J genes are TRBV27 and TRBJ2-1; D remains unclear. The ends were cut back, 5 bases at V and 3 bases at J, with 8 bases in the middle. CDR1 is MNHEY and CDR2 is SMNVEV in the germline V gene (reference sequence). The CDR3 consists of 13 residues. This CDR3 reads CASSATVYNEQFF. The CDR3 DNA follows: TGTGCCAGCAGTGCCACGGTCTACAATGAGCAGTTCTTC.

The V gene is TRBV7-2, the J gene TRBJ2-7; no reliable D call. There are 12 residues in the CDR3. Germline values: CDR1 SGHTA, CDR2 FQGNSA. The ends were cut back, 0 bases at V and 7 bases at J, with 7 bases in the middle. The CDR3 nucleotides read TGTGCCAGCAGCTTAGCGACTCTGGAGCAGTACTTC. Translating it yields CASSLATLEQYF.

The chain has TRBV7-9 and TRBJ1-4; 7 bases are a match to TRBD1. Germline V CDR1 and CDR2: SEHNR, FQNEAQ (reference sequence). Trimming removed 3 bases from V and 0 bases from J; junction bases left unmatched: 10. The CDR3 totals 18 residues. This CDR3 is CASSFTTGDPATNEKLFF. In DNA, the CDR3 is TGTGCCAGCAGCTTCACCACAGGGGACCCTGCAACTAATGAAAAACTGTTTTTT.

The table lists this clone with a count of one. This chain links TRBV9 with TRBJ1-2; TRBD1 agrees at 10 bases. V lost 6 bases to trimming and J lost 4 bases; unmatched junction nucleotides: 9. The CDR3 runs 15 residues. Germline loops: CDR1 SGDLS, CDR2 YYNGEE. The CDR3 bases are TGTGCCAGCAAGACCCCCGGGACAGGGGTCTATGGCTACACCTTC. Residues: CASKTPGTGVYGYTF.

In its sample, this clone was seen a few times. J is TRBJ2-1 and V is TRBV7-2; weak D call: TRBD2 (5 bases). CDR3 length: 16 amino acids. Germline V gives CDR1 SGHTA, CDR2 FQGNSA. V dropped 4 bases and J dropped 5 bases, with 18 bases sitting between them. The CDR3, as DNA: TGTGCCAGCAGCTCAAGTGAGGGTCACCCCCACAATGAGCAGTTCTTC. Its protein is CASSSSEGHPHNEQFF.

The V call is TRBV5-5, the J call TRBJ2-7, with D unresolved. The length of the CDR3 is 15 residues. In germline, CDR1 is SGHKS, CDR2 YYEKEE (reference sequence). V dropped 0 bases and J dropped 6 bases, with 16 bases sitting between them. The CDR3 spells CASSLGTYSHFEQYF. The CDR3 nucleotides are TGTGCCAGCAGCTTGGGTACGTACTCCCACTTCGAGCAGTACTTC.

The chain employs TRBV18 and TRBJ1-1; 7 bases fit TRBD1. CDR1 KGHSH and CDR2 LQKENI come from the germline V gene. The CDR3 spans 14 residues. The V segment lost 8 bases and the J segment 4 bases; nucleotides outside the gene matches: 10. The CDR3 region is CASAVQGWATEAFF. CDR3 nucleotide sequence: TGTGCCAGCGCCGTACAGGGGTGGGCCACTGAAGCTTTCTTT.

The chain has TRBV4-3 and TRBJ2-7; D unresolved. V lost 0 bases and J 3 bases, leaving 12 bases between the germline ends. This CDR3 contains 15 residues. From germline, CDR1 is LGHNA and CDR2 YSLEER. The CDR3 sequence: CASSQDRDMYYEQYF. For the CDR3, the DNA is TGCGCCAGCAGCCAAGATAGAGACATGTACTACGAGCAGTACTTC.

V gene TRBV18 combines with J gene TRBJ2-4, with D possibly TRBD2 on 5 matching bases. The CDR3 covers 14 residues. Germline CDR1 is KGHSH and CDR2 is LQKENI. V was pared by 0 bases and J by 7 bases, with 10 bases between. The CDR3 loop is CASSPPGIGNIQYF. CDR3 DNA: TGTGCCAGCTCACCACCCGGGATCGGGAACATTCAGTACTTC. Full variable domain (outside the CDR3, taken from reference TRBV18 and TRBJ2-4): NAGVMQNPRHLVRRRGQEARLRCSPMKGHSHVYWYRQLPEEGLKFMVYLQKENIIDESGMPKERFSAEFPKEGPSILRIQQVVRGDSAAYFCASSPPGIGNIQYFGAGTRLSVL.